Following are 14 T cell receptor beta chains from one sample sequenced in a study of beta chain features in type 1 diabetes. Of the isolated RNA, all was reverse transcribed, and so the sequenced material was expressed TCRB transcripts. TCRdb's copy holds only in-frame clones and misses some; the assay was immunoSEQ multiplex PCR. The table lists about 150,000 clones, 8.1% of them singletons, with nearly 0.65% in the top ten. The source material was central memory CD4+ T cells from blood. The receptors derive from a man between 18 and 29 years old in good health.

The V call is TRBV2, the J call TRBJ2-7; tentatively, D is TRBD1 (6 bases). Germline CDR1 and CDR2: SNHLY and FYNNEI. The CDR3 runs 13 residues. Trimming took 8 bases from V and 2 from J, leaving 13 bases between them. Written as DNA, the CDR3 is TGTGCCAGCTTTCAGGGGTCCGCCTACGAGCAGTACTTC. This gives the protein CASFQGSAYEQYF.

The chain's CDR3 is CASSLGSRTSYEQYF. CDR3 in DNA: TGTGCCAGCAGCTTAGGCTCCCGGACATCCTACGAGCAGTACTTC. V usage is TRBV7-2 and J usage is TRBJ2-7; perhaps TRBD1 as D (5 bases). The CDR3 spans 15 residues. Germline V gene sequence: CDR1 SGHTA, CDR2 FQGNSA. Trimming pared 1 base from V and 1 base from J, leaving 11 bases between.

This clone has only a few counts. The chain carries TRBV7-2 and TRBJ2-3; 8 nucleotides match TRBD1. The CDR3 runs 14 residues. The V and J ends lost 5 bases and 3 bases, in that order; junction bases with no gene match: 4. Germline V gene sequence: CDR1 SGHTA, CDR2 FQGNSA. The CDR3 loop is CASSQRQGTDTQYF. The CDR3 DNA follows: TGTGCCAGCAGCCAACGACAGGGGACAGATACGCAGTATTTT.

This clone appeared a few times. The chain carries TRBV7-8 and TRBJ1-3; D is unresolved. The V gene's germline CDR1 is SGHVS and CDR2 FQNEAQ. V lost 1 base to trimming and J lost 4 bases, with 23 bases between them. CDR3 length equals 19 residues. The DNA for the CDR3 is TGTGCCAGCAGCTTAGTTGACTTCCACCCCGCGGCGGCCGGAAACACCATATATTTT. It codes for CASSLVDFHPAAAGNTIYF.

This chain connects TRBV7-2 to TRBJ2-7, with 8 bases matching TRBD2. After removal of 5 bases from V and 7 bases from J, the junction contained 13 bases not matched to a gene. Germline values: CDR1 SGHTA, CDR2 FQGNSA. The CDR3 consists of 15 residues. CDR3 coding DNA: TGTGCCAGCAGCAAACGCGCGGGAGGACGGGAAGAGCAGTACTTC. Amino acids: CASSKRAGGREEQYF.

The chain combines TRBV4-2 with TRBJ2-1; 8 bases are a match to TRBD2. CDR3 length: 12 amino acids. V trimming: 4 bases; J trimming: 9 bases; junction bases outside the gene matches: 2. CDR1 is LGHNA, CDR2 YNFKEQ, per germline. This CDR3 is CASSPGRGEQFF. CDR3 bases: TGTGCCAGCAGCCCCGGGAGGGGTGAGCAGTTCTTC.

This clone occurred a few times. The V and J genes are TRBV4-3 and TRBJ2-5; D may be TRBD1 (6 bases). The end of the DNA aligns better with TRBJ2-7, so the J call may be wrong. This CDR3 comprises 13 residues. The V gene's germline CDR1 is LGHNA and CDR2 YSLEER. CDR3 in amino acids: CASSQEAGDEQYF. The CDR3 nucleotides are TGCGCCAGCAGCCAAGAGGCAGGGGACGAGCAGTACTTC.

This clone was seen a handful of times. The chain couples TRBV16 to TRBJ1-1, with 8 nucleotides matching TRBD1. Germline-derived CDR1 and CDR2 are KGHSY and FQNENV. The CDR3 runs 13 residues. V gave up 6 bases and J gave up 5 bases; unmatched junction bases: 5. CDR3 coding DNA: TGTGCCAGCAGTTTACAGGGGGGGACTGAAGCTTTCTTT. Protein: CASSLQGGTEAFF.

As DNA, the CDR3 is TGTGCCATCAGTGACAGGGGGGACACCATATATTTT. Its translation is CAISDRGDTIYF. V and J are TRBV10-3 and TRBJ1-3; TRBD1 matches at 7 bases. V trimming: 3 bases; J trimming: 8 bases; junction bases outside the gene matches: 1. The CDR3 sequence is 12 residues long. Germline loops: CDR1 ENHRY, CDR2 SYGVKD.

The sample holds a few counts of this clone. The CDR3: CASSSPGQGFTNTEAFF. In DNA form, the CDR3 reads TGTGCCAGCAGCTCTCCGGGACAGGGCTTTACGAACACTGAAGCTTTCTTT. V and J are TRBV7-9 and TRBJ1-1; 9 bases are shared with TRBD1. This CDR3 has 17 residues. Germline V gene lookup returns CDR1 SEHNR and CDR2 FQNEAQ (reference sequence). V lost 4 bases to trimming and J lost 1 base; unmatched junction nucleotides: 10. The full variable domain, its missing parts supplied by reference TRBV7-9 and TRBJ1-1, is DTGVSQNPRHKITKRGQNVTFRCDPISEHNRLYWYRQTLGQGPEFLTYFQNEAQLEKSRLLSDRFSAERPKGSFSTLEIQRTEQGDSAMYLCASSSPGQGFTNTEAFFGQGTRLTVV.

The CDR3 here is CASSSVLAGNNGYTF. The DNA of the CDR3 is TGCGCCAGCAGCTCGGTCCTAGCGGGGAACAATGGCTACACCTTC. This chain links TRBV5-1 with TRBJ1-2; D gene unclear. The CDR3 length is 15 residues. Germline V lookup: CDR1 SGHRS, CDR2 YFSETQ. V was cut by 3 bases and J by 6 bases, with 18 bases left in between.

The rearrangement uses TRBV5-1 and TRBJ2-7; tentatively, D is TRBD2 (5 bases). Trimming took 7 bases from V and 0 from J, leaving 14 bases between them. The CDR3 is 14 residues long. Germline loops: CDR1 SGHRS, CDR2 YFSETQ. The chain's CDR3 is CASSADGNSYEQYF. The DNA of the CDR3 is TGCGCCAGCTCTGCGGACGGGAACTCCTACGAGCAGTACTTC.

Only a few counts were recorded for this clone. The chain joins TRBV27 to TRBJ1-4; D might be TRBD1 (5 bases). Per germline, CDR1 MNHEY and CDR2 SMNVEV (reference sequence). CDR3 length equals 15 residues. V shed 2 bases and J shed 7 bases, with 14 bases lying between them. CDR3 amino acids: CASSLKGRGSEKLFF. The CDR3 DNA sequence: TGTGCCAGCAGTTTAAAGGGGAGGGGTAGTGAAAAACTGTTTTTT.

This clone has ten or more counts. The chain has TRBV23-1 and TRBJ2-3; possibly TRBD2 for D (6 bases). TRBV23-1 is identified as an open reading frame with a role that is uncertain. This CDR3 is built from 12 residues. Trimming removed 7 bases from V and 5 bases from J, with 10 bases in between. The CDR3 protein is CASNLGGDTQYF. DNA of the CDR3: TGCGCCAGCAACCTCGGGGGAGATACGCAGTATTTT.